This T cell receptor (beta chain) was sequenced in a study of identical twins (TCRdb year 2016). As for the study more broadly: To test whether fetal clonotypes persist, this study deep-sequenced TCR alpha and beta repertoires from monozygotic twins, from unrelated adults of various ages, and from cord blood. Replicate twin experiments were performed at different times using different library preparation protocols to rule out contamination.

V drops 2 bases and J drops 5 bases, leaving 11 bases in between. The CDR3 has 13 amino acids, counting the end cysteine and phenylalanine. The DNA shown is the 39-base CDR3, in frame from base 1. The germline V gene gives CDR1 as SGHRS and CDR2 as YFSETQ. Receptor amplification or capture employed 5' RACE. This sample was sequenced with an Illumina HiSeq 2000. Template switching added a universal primer binding site, and the final cDNA carried a unique molecular identifier that allowed TCR cDNA molecules to be counted accurately. First-strand cDNA for TCR alpha and beta chains was synthesized from specific primers in the conserved constant-segment region. To control for contamination, every cDNA library carried two barcodes: a SMART-Mk sample barcode plus Illumina barcodes. TruSeq adapter sequences along with Illumina sample barcodes were introduced in two successive PCR steps. The TCR alpha and beta cDNA libraries were sequenced on the Illumina HiSeq platform using custom primers. On the authors' methods: Unique molecular identifiers were extracted from raw reads with MiGEC, and CDR3 positions were determined with MiXCR. For each individual, recombination models were inferred using an EM algorithm with the repgenHMM and IGoR tools. Shared clonotype analysis was performed with the tcR package in R, normalizing sharing by the product of cloneset sizes. To study raw recombination free of thymic and clonal selection effects, out-of-frame nonproductive sequences were analyzed. TCRdb redid the processing of the public reads, applying fastp at Q25 and MiXCR, and retained in-frame beta chains. Rows merge per CDR3 protein into single entries with the most common DNA and genes. TCRdb's processing, not the authors', yielded these V and J calls. This sample comprises roughly 720,000 distinct CDR3 sequences, around a sixth of them detected only once. The top ten clonotypes cover roughly 14% of the sample.

This clonotype has a single count. It lacks a known antigen. The input lacks base qualities; no much larger clone sits a single base away. On its own, one read is weak support. The paper's findings and limits, for the study overall: Conclusions relied on cross-sectional statistical analysis, since the same donors could not be followed over many years. Invariant T cells such as MAIT and iNKT could partly confound zero-insertion analyses, though diverse VJ usage argued against this for most clonotypes. In beta out-of-frame sequences, excess twin sharing was weaker, because having fewer shared sequences lowered the signal-to-noise ratio. In monozygotic twins, recombination models systematically underestimated out-of-frame TCR alpha sharing, but the models matched the sharing seen between unrelated individuals. Fewer insertions were carried by abundant cord blood beta clonotypes, a similar but weaker trend appeared in young adult naive repertoires, and no such trend appeared in memory repertoires. Compared with coincidental sharing between unrelated individuals, out-of-frame TCR alpha sequences shared between twins showed an excess of sequences with low generation probability.

Only healthy Caucasian donors were included. Three pairs of female monozygotic twins, all aged about 18 to 30 years, were included in the twin cohort. The RNA used for TCR libraries was isolated from peripheral blood mononuclear cells. These data were also reused for a study on T cells expressing NK-cell markers. Drawing on the second study: Three sorted T-cell subsets (CD3+CD56+NKG2C+, CD3+CD56+NKG2C- and CD3+CD56-NKG2C+) from several donors had their TCR beta-chain repertoires profiled. Of the eight sequenced donors, seven were found to be HCMV-seropositive and one was found to be HCMV-seronegative. In several experiments an anti-gammadeltaTCR antibody was added to restrict sorting to alphabetaTCR-expressing T cells. For six donors, the dominant CD3+CD56+NKG2C+ clonotypes were among the top 10 CD8+ clonotypes and accounted for about 1.0-7.0% of CD8+ T cells. Those dominant clonotypes were again the most abundant among CD3+CD56-NKG2C+ cells in a handful of donors, at about 28.3-65%. Whether the expanded NKG2C-expressing T cell clones were specific for HCMV antigens remained unclear. All eight donors whose samples were sequenced were randomly selected healthy volunteers, three of them men and five women. A commercial ELISA kit detecting HCMV-specific IgG in serum was used to determine HCMV serostatus. For several donors, bulk peripheral blood T-cell repertoires were also sequenced from unsorted PBMC. MIGEC was used to demultiplex reads and group reads by UMI, and MiTCR was used to assemble and quantify clonotypes. To remove erroneous sequences, TCR cDNA sequences were retained only when supported by two or more reads. Downstream repertoire analysis used the tcR package, and clonotypes were matched across fractions by CDR3 nucleotide sequence plus V segment. VDJmatch was used to annotate antigen specificity against VDJdb, with one amino acid substitution allowed in CDR3.

Sequenced: PBMCs. This receptor chain uses TRBV5-1 and TRBJ2-7, with no confident D gene call. The receptor was isolated from a young woman in good health. The CDR3 amino acid sequence is: CASSFLGPHEQYF. The nucleotide sequence reads TGCGCCAGCAGCTTTCTAGGGCCCCACGAGCAGTACTTC.